Listed below are T cell receptor beta chains from one sample, sequenced in a study of CD8+CD57+ T cells in acquired aplastic anemia. TCRdb reanalysed the reads using MiXCR and keeps one entry per CDR3 protein. The data contain some 98,000 distinct CDR3 sequences, about 67% of them singletons. Sequencing was carried out using sorted CD4+, CD8+, or CD8+CD57+ T cells (not recorded which) from PBMCs. The source is a human donor with aplastic anemia. Each CDR3 is given with its conserved first and last residue. Each record gives: clone size, V gene, J gene, D gene, CDR3 protein, CDR3 DNA. The D gene is left open where the match is weak. Size is stated for part of the rows, as once, few or many counts, or as a class when the clone is expanded.

clone_size: many
v_call: TRBV29-1
j_call: TRBJ1-1
d_call: NA
cdr3_aa: CSVEDTSGNTEAFF
cdr3_nt: TGCAGCGTTGAAGATACGTCGGGGAACACTGAAGCTTTCTTT

clone_size: once
v_call: TRBV20-1
j_call: TRBJ2-7
d_call: NA
cdr3_aa: CSAVSGYEQYF
cdr3_nt: TGCAGTGCCGTTTCAGGCTACGAGCAGTACTTC

clone_size: NA
v_call: TRBV29-1
j_call: TRBJ2-2
d_call: NA
cdr3_aa: CSVISGELFF
cdr3_nt: TGCAGCGTTATATCCGGGGAGCTGTTCTTT

clone_size: NA
v_call: TRBV29-1
j_call: TRBJ1-6
d_call: NA
cdr3_aa: CSVSGRDNSPLHF
cdr3_nt: TGCAGCGTCTCCGGACGGGATAATTCACCCCTCCACTTT

clone_size: NA
v_call: TRBV7-3
j_call: TRBJ1-1
d_call: NA
cdr3_aa: CASSLLPNTEAFF
cdr3_nt: TGTGCCAGCAGCTTACTACCGAACACTGAAGCTTTCTTT

clone_size: NA
v_call: TRBV7-6
j_call: TRBJ2-3
d_call: TRBD1
cdr3_aa: CASRAGQGADTQYF
cdr3_nt: TGTGCCAGCAGGGCAGGACAGGGGGCAGATACGCAGTATTTT

clone_size: NA
v_call: TRBV5-1
j_call: TRBJ2-5
d_call: TRBD1
cdr3_aa: CASSPDPRGPETQYF
cdr3_nt: TGCGCCAGCAGCCCTGACCCAAGGGGGCCAGAGACCCAGTACTTC

clone_size: NA
v_call: TRBV2
j_call: TRBJ1-1
d_call: NA
cdr3_aa: CASSESRMGTEAFF
cdr3_nt: TGTGCCAGCAGTGAGTCCAGGATGGGCACTGAAGCTTTCTTT

clone_size: NA
v_call: TRBV24-1
j_call: TRBJ2-1
d_call: NA
cdr3_aa: CATSSNHRDDEQFF
cdr3_nt: TGTGCCACCAGTTCAAATCACAGGGACGATGAGCAGTTCTTC

clone_size: many
v_call: TRBV6-1
j_call: TRBJ2-3
d_call: TRBD2
cdr3_aa: CASSVEAAGGTDTQYF
cdr3_nt: TGTGCCAGCAGCGTAGAGGCAGCGGGGGGCACAGATACGCAGTATTTT

clone_size: NA
v_call: TRBV20-1
j_call: TRBJ2-1
d_call: NA
cdr3_aa: CSATPSYNEQFF
cdr3_nt: TGCAGTGCTACGCCCTCCTACAATGAGCAGTTCTTC

clone_size: NA
v_call: TRBV7-3
j_call: TRBJ2-7
d_call: NA
cdr3_aa: CASSPAAGPYEQYF
cdr3_nt: TGTGCCAGCAGCCCCGCGGCGGGACCCTACGAGCAGTACTTC

clone_size: NA
v_call: TRBV19
j_call: TRBJ2-3
d_call: NA
cdr3_aa: CASSVQGTDTQYF
cdr3_nt: TGTGCCAGTAGTGTACAGGGCACAGATACGCAGTATTTT

clone_size: NA
v_call: TRBV20-1
j_call: TRBJ2-3
d_call: NA
cdr3_aa: CSVPAVADTQYF
cdr3_nt: TGCAGTGTTCCGGCAGTCGCAGATACGCAGTATTTT

clone_size: many
v_call: TRBV13
j_call: TRBJ1-2
d_call: NA
cdr3_aa: CASSDTGQGHLANYGYTF
cdr3_nt: TGTGCCAGCAGCGATACGGGCCAGGGGCATTTAGCTAACTATGGCTACACCTTC

clone_size: NA
v_call: TRBV3-1
j_call: TRBJ2-7
d_call: NA
cdr3_aa: CASSQGLSQGEQYF
cdr3_nt: TGTGCCAGCAGCCAAGGGCTTTCTCAGGGCGAGCAGTACTTC

clone_size: many
v_call: TRBV7-3
j_call: TRBJ2-1
d_call: NA
cdr3_aa: CASSLWAADEQFF
cdr3_nt: TGTGCCAGCAGCTTGTGGGCGGCCGATGAGCAGTTCTTC

clone_size: NA
v_call: TRBV20-1
j_call: TRBJ2-7
d_call: TRBD1
cdr3_aa: CSARPDRVVHEQYF
cdr3_nt: TGCAGTGCTAGACCCGACAGGGTGGTACACGAGCAGTACTTC

clone_size: NA
v_call: TRBV9
j_call: TRBJ2-1
d_call: TRBD2
cdr3_aa: CASSAGLAYNEQFF
cdr3_nt: TGTGCCAGCAGCGCTGGACTAGCCTACAATGAGCAGTTCTTC

clone_size: NA
v_call: TRBV5-1
j_call: TRBJ2-3
d_call: TRBD2
cdr3_aa: CASSRYTTSGGGRDTQYF
cdr3_nt: TGCGCCAGCAGCCGATATACCACTAGCGGGGGGGGACGAGATACGCAGTATTTT

clone_size: NA
v_call: TRBV6-2/TRBV6-3
j_call: TRBJ2-7
d_call: NA
cdr3_aa: CASMTNYEQYF
cdr3_nt: TGTGCCAGCATGACTAACTACGAGCAGTACTTC

clone_size: NA
v_call: TRBV7-2
j_call: TRBJ2-1
d_call: TRBD2
cdr3_aa: CASTGTMYEQFF
cdr3_nt: TGTGCCAGCACCGGGACTATGTATGAGCAGTTCTTC

clone_size: NA
v_call: TRBV4-2
j_call: TRBJ2-1
d_call: TRBD2
cdr3_aa: CASSQGGSGGHNEQFF
cdr3_nt: TGTGCCAGCAGCCAGGGAGGGAGCGGGGGACACAATGAGCAGTTCTTC

clone_size: few
v_call: TRBV10-3
j_call: TRBJ1-1
d_call: NA
cdr3_aa: CAIAGTGNTEAFF
cdr3_nt: TGTGCCATAGCCGGGACGGGGAACACTGAAGCTTTCTTT

clone_size: NA
v_call: TRBV7-9
j_call: TRBJ1-5
d_call: TRBD1
cdr3_aa: CASSLVGQGQPQHF
cdr3_nt: TGTGCCAGCAGCTTAGTTGGACAGGGCCAGCCCCAGCATTTT

clone_size: many
v_call: TRBV2
j_call: TRBJ2-1
d_call: NA
cdr3_aa: CASSALAEGGEQFF
cdr3_nt: TGTGCCAGCAGTGCCCTAGCGGAGGGGGGTGAGCAGTTCTTC

clone_size: few
v_call: TRBV20-1
j_call: TRBJ2-1
d_call: NA
cdr3_aa: CSARAPYNEQFF
cdr3_nt: TGCAGTGCTAGGGCACCGTACAATGAGCAGTTCTTC

clone_size: NA
v_call: TRBV19
j_call: TRBJ2-3
d_call: NA
cdr3_aa: CASSKIEGGTDTQYF
cdr3_nt: TGTGCCAGTAGTAAAATTGAGGGTGGCACAGATACGCAGTATTTT

clone_size: NA
v_call: TRBV2
j_call: TRBJ2-2
d_call: NA
cdr3_aa: CASSPTATGELFF
cdr3_nt: TGTGCCAGCAGTCCCACAGCGACCGGGGAGCTGTTTTTT

clone_size: NA
v_call: TRBV12-3/TRBV12-4
j_call: TRBJ1-2
d_call: NA
cdr3_aa: CASSPRQGSNYGYTF
cdr3_nt: TGTGCCAGCAGCCCTCGGCAGGGATCCAACTATGGCTACACCTTC

clone_size: NA
v_call: TRBV20-1
j_call: TRBJ2-7
d_call: NA
cdr3_aa: CSARDLEGSAYEQYF
cdr3_nt: TGCAGTGCTAGAGATCTCGAAGGGTCTGCCTACGAGCAGTACTTC

clone_size: NA
v_call: TRBV20-1
j_call: TRBJ2-1
d_call: TRBD2
cdr3_aa: CSATGLAGGQFF
cdr3_nt: TGCAGTGCTACGGGACTAGCGGGGGGGCAGTTCTTC